This record concerns one T cell receptor beta chain sequence. Its antigen is not known. Of the isolated RNA, all was reverse transcribed, and so the sequenced material was expressed TCRB transcripts. TCRdb's table, derived via immunoSEQ multiplex PCR, lists solely in-frame clones and lacks some. Of 200,000 to 250,000 clones listed, approximately 11% are singletons. V lost 5 bases, J lost 6 bases, and 10 bases stayed unmatched. The CDR3 runs 17 residues. CDR1 and CDR2 (germline): SGHTA, FQGNSA. The sample is drawn from a study of beta chain features in type 1 diabetes. Study outcomes and limitations: Over-representation of high TCR-expressing cells was a possible consequence of cDNA sequencing.

The receptor's source is a man younger than 35 in good health. Material for sequencing was central memory CD4+ T cells from blood. This chain uses TRBV7-2 with TRBJ2-1; 13 nucleotides align to TRBD2. CDR3 coding DNA: TGTGCCAGCAGCCAGAGACTAGCGGGAGGCGGCGGCAATGAGCAGTTCTTC. It translates to CASSQRLAGGGGNEQFF.